The sequence of this T cell receptor beta chain was determined in a study of blood T cell repertoires in COVID-19 (dated by TCRdb to 2019 to 2021). Concerning the study at large: Samples from collaborators originated in the United States, Italy and Spain and spanned both the acute and convalescent phases of COVID-19. The material from the prospective study consisted of cDNA or gDNA derived from T cells, B-cell-depleted T cells, or PBMCs. Deeply sampled blood TCRbeta repertoires from subjects exposed to, actively infected with, or recovered from COVID-19 were included in the dataset. The repertoires were released in a freely available public database intended as a resource for research on the immune response to SARS-CoV-2. The samples were drawn from the first 160 participants of the ongoing ImmuneRACE study and from 1,254 subjects provided by 6 global collaborators. The sample metadata nearly always contained a de-identified subject ID, COVID-19 status, age in years and sex. HLA class I and class II types, where available, came from metadata supplied by the sample provider rather than from assay-based typing.

A word on this clone: What antigen it recognizes has not been identified. The record has no base qualities; no much larger clone is one base away.

Cut back by 1 base and 6 bases, the V and J ends lie 7 bases apart. The CDR3 covers 13 residues, taking in both the cysteine and the phenylalanine. Just the 39-base CDR3 DNA is kept, in frame starting at base 1. CDR1 LNHDA and CDR2 SQIVND were looked up in the germline V gene (reference sequence). The paper as a whole reports these results and caveats: Clinical and demographic metadata were provided uncurated, with the amount varying by source and participant.

TCRbeta CDR3 regions were amplified from genomic DNA by means of the immunoSEQ Assay, a bias-controlled multiplex PCR. Concerning the study's data processing: Within the assay, amplification of reference gene primers was used to estimate how many nucleated cells each sample contained. To quantify the absolute abundance of each unique TCRbeta CDR3 rearrangement, sequence reads were collapsed and filtered. For each sample, productive Simpson clonality was calculated as the square root of Simpson's diversity index across productive rearrangements. Sourced from immuneACCESS, this table was stored by TCRdb with only in-frame sequences that have V and J called. A share of the clones is absent; for the studies checked, an unresolved V gene accounts for under half, and the remainder has no known explanation. Clone size and V and J calls were adopted from that table, with D and trimming inferred from the DNA. The sample yields hundreds of thousands of clones; 85% were counted once. Approximately 1.9% of the sample goes to the ten largest clones.

In the prospective study, participants were about 18 to 95 years old, resided in approximately 22 geographic areas of the United States, and were enrolled through a virtual design. Cohort assignment in the prospective study relied on participant-reported clinical history from a screening survey and a study questionnaire. Exposed participants had been in contact, within 2 weeks of entering the study, with a person who had a PCR-confirmed or clinician-diagnosed case of COVID-19. Each participant in the prospective study had whole blood, serum and a nasopharyngeal or oropharyngeal swab collected by mobile phlebotomists. Additional blood draws and questionnaires over an approximately two-month period could optionally be provided by prospective study participants. Before DNA extraction, blood samples from the prospective study were shipped at room temperature or frozen.

The receptor comes from a woman aged 30 to 39 who had been exposed to COVID-19. The sequence is built from TRBV19 and TRBJ1-5; no D gene call is confident. Sequenced input: PBMCs or T cells enriched from blood (not recorded which). The CDR3 protein is CASSIGRSQPQHF. The nucleotides read TGTGCCAGTAGTATAGGGAGATCTCAGCCCCAGCATTTT.